This TCR beta chain comes out of a study of cytomegalovirus exposure and HLA in healthy donors. Details on this clone: The sample holds other DNA sequences that translate to the same CDR3.

This CDR3 has 13 amino acids. Germline CDR1 reads MNHNS; CDR2 reads SASEGT. V lost 2 bases, J lost 1 base, and 5 bases lay in between. The repertoire was sequenced with immunoSEQ multiplex PCR; TCRdb's copy has only in-frame clones and lacks some. In the table there are approximately 170,000 clones, over 80% of which are singletons. V and J are TRBV6-1 and TRBJ1-1; D unclear. This TCR came from a man aged 25 to 40 in good health and CMV-seropositive. The sequenced material came from PBMCs. CDR3 region: CASSERGNTEAFF. CDR3 DNA sequence: TGTGCCAGCAGTGAACGGGGGAACACTGAAGCTTTCTTT.